The T cell receptor beta chain under discussion was sequenced for a study of blood T cell repertoires in COVID-19. Background on the study: The United States, Italy and Spain provided the acute and convalescent COVID-19 samples. The cDNA or gDNA used as material had been derived from T cells, B-cell-depleted T cells, or PBMCs.

The CDR3 extends over 14 amino acids. The trim removed 3 bases at V and 6 bases at J, leaving 6 bases unmatched. Germline assignment: CDR1 SGHDN and CDR2 FVKESK. During active infection, Seattle patients enrolled and were then monitored through disease. This clone has just one count. Per the study methods: It was from reference gene primer amplification that nucleated cell counts were estimated. Produced via immunoSEQ multiplex PCR; TCRdb's table is partial and in-frame only. V, J and clone size were drawn from that table, and D and trimming were deduced from the DNA. This table holds about 430,000 clones, roughly 90% found once.

The material sequenced was peripheral blood. The chain recombines TRBV14 with TRBJ2-3; the match to TRBD1 covers 7 bases. The TCR sequence derives from a man between 18 and 35 years old with COVID-19, enrolled during active disease. The CDR3 is CASSHEPGGDTQYF. The CDR3 DNA is TGTGCCAGCAGCCATGAGCCAGGGGGTGATACGCAGTATTTT.